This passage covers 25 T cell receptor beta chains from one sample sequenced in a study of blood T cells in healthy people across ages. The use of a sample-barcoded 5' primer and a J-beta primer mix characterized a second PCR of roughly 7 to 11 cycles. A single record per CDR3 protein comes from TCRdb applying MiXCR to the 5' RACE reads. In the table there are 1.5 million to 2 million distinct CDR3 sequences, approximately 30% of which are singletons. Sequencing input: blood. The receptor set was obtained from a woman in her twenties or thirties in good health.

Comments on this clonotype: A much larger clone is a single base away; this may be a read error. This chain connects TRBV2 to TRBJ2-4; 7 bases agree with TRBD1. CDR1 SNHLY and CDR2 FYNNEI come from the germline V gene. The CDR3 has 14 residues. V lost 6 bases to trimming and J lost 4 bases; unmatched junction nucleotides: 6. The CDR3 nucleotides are TGTGCCAGCAGCAACAGGGGTGGGAAAAACATTCAGTACTTC. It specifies CASSNRGGKNIQYF.

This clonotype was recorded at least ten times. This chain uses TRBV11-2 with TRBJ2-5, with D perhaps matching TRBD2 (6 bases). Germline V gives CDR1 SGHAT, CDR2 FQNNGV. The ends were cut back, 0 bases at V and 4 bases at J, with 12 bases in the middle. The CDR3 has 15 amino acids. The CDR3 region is CASSLDTGAGETQYF. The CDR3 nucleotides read TGTGCCAGCAGCTTAGATACGGGAGCTGGAGAGACCCAGTACTTC.

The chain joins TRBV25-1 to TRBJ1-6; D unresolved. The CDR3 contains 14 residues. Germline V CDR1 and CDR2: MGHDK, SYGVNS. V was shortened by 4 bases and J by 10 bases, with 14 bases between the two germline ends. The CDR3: CASSGGYGKSPLHF. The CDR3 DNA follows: TGTGCCAGCAGTGGTGGATACGGGAAATCACCCCTCCACTTT.

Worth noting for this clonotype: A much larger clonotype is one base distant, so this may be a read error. The CDR3 reads CSAVLPGGEQFF. The CDR3 DNA sequence: TGCAGCGCTGTATTGCCCGGAGGGGAGCAGTTCTTC. The chain links TRBV29-1 to TRBJ2-1; D is perhaps TRBD2 (6 bases). V was cut by 7 bases and J by 10 bases, with 17 bases left in between. The CDR3 length is 12 residues. Per the germline V gene, CDR1 is SQVTM and CDR2 is ANQGSEA.

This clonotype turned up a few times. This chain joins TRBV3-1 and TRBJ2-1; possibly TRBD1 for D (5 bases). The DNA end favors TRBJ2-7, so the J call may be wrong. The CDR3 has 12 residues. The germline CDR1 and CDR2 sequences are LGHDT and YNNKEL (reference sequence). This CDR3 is CASSQEGAGQYF. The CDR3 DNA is TGTGCCAGCAGCCAAGAAGGGGCCGGGCAGTACTTC.

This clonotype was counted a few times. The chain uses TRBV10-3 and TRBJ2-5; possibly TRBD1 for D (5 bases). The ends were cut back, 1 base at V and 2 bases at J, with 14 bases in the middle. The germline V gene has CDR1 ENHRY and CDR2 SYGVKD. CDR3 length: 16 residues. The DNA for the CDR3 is TGTGCCATCAGTGAGTTGGACGCAGGGTTACAAGAGACCCAGTACTTC. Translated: CAISELDAGLQETQYF.

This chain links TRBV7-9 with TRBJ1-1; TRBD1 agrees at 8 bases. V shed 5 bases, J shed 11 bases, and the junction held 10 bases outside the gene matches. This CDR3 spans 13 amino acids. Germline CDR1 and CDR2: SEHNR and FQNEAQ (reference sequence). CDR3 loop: CASSGPGGVRAFF. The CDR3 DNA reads TGTGCCAGCAGCGGGCCAGGGGGCGTCCGGGCTTTCTTT.

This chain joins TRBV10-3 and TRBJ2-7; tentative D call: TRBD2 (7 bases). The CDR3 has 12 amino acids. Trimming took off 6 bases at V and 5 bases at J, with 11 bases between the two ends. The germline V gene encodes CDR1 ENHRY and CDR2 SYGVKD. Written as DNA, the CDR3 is TGTGCCATCAGAGGGGGGGTGGACGAGCAGTACTTC. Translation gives CAIRGGVDEQYF.

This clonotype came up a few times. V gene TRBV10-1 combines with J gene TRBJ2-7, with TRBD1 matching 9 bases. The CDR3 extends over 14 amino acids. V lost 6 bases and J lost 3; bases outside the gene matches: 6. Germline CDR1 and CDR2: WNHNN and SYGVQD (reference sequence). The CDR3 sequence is CASSKGQGIYEQYF. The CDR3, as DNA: TGCGCCAGCAGCAAGGGACAGGGTATCTACGAGCAGTACTTC.

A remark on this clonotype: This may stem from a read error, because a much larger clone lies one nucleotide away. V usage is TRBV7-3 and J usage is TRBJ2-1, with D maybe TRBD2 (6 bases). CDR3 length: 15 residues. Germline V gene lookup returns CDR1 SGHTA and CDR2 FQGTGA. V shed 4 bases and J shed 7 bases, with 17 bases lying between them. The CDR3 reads CASSSGQAGCNEQFF. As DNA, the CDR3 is TGTGCCAGCAGCTCTGGCCAGGCGGGGTGTAATGAGCAGTTCTTC. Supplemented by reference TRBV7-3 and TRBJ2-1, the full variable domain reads GAGVSQTPSNKVTEKGKYVELRCDPISGHTALYWYRQSLGQGPEFLIYFQGTGAADDSGLPNDRFFAVRPEGSVSTLKIQRTERGDSAVYLCASSSGQAGCNEQFFGPGTRLTVL.

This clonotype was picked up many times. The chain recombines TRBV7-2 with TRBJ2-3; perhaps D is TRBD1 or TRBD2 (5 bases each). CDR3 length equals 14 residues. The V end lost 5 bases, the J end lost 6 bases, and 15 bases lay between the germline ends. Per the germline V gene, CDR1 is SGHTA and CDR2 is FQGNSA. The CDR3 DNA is TGTGCCAGCAGCCGCTCCCGGGACGGGGATACGCAGTATTTT. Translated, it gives CASSRSRDGDTQYF.

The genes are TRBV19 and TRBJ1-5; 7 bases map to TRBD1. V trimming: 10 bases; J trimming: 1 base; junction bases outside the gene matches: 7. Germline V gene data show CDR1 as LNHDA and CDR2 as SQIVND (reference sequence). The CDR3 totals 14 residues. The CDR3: CATSRQGSNQPQHF. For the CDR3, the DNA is TGTGCCACCTCTAGACAGGGAAGCAATCAGCCCCAGCATTTT.

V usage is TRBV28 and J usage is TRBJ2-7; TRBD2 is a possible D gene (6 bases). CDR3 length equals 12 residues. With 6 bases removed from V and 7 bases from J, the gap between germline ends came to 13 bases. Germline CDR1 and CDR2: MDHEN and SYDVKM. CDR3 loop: CASRPPRGEQYF. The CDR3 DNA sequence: TGTGCCAGCAGGCCCCCCCGGGGGGAGCAGTACTTC.

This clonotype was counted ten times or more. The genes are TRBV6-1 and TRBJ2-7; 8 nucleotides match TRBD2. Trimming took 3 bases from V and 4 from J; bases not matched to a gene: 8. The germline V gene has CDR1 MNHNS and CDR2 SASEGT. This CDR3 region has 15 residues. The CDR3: CASSDLPGGRYEQYF. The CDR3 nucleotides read TGTGCCAGCAGTGATCTGCCGGGAGGGCGGTACGAGCAGTACTTC.

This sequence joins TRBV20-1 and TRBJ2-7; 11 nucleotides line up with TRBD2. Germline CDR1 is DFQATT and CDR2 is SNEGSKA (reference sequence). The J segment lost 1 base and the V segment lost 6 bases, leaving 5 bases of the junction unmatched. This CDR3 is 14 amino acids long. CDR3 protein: CSAPLAGVSYEQYF. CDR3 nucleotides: TGCAGTGCCCCACTAGCGGGAGTTTCCTACGAGCAGTACTTC.

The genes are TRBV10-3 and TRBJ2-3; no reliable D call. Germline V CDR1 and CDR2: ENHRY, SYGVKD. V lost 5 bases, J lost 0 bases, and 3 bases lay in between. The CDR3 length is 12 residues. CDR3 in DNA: TGTGCCATCAGTAGCAGCACAGATACGCAGTATTTT. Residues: CAISSSTDTQYF.

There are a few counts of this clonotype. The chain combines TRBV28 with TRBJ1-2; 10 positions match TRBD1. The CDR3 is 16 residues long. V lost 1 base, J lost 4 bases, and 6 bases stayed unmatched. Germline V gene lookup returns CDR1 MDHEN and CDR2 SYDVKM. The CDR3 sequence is CASSLLGRTGGYGYTF. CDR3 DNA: TGTGCCAGCAGTTTATTAGGTCGGACAGGGGGCTATGGCTACACCTTC.

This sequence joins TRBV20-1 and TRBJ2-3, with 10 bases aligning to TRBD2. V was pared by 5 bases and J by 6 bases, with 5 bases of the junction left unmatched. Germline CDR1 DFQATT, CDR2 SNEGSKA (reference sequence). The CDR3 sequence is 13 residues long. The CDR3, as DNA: TGCAGTGCTGCTAGCGGGGGTCGGGATACGCAGTATTTT. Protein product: CSAASGGRDTQYF.

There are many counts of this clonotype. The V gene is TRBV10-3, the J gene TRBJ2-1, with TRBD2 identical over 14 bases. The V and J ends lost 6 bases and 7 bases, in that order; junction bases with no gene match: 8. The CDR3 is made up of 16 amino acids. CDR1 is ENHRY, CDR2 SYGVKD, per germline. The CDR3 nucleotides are TGTGCCATCAGCAGTGGGACTAGCGGGAGTTCGAATGAGCAGTTCTTC. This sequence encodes CAISSGTSGSSNEQFF.

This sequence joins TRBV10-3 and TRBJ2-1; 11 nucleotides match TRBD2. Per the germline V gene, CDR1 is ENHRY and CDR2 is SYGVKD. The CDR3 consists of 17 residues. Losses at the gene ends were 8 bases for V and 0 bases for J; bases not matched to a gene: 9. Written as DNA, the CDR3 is TGTGCCATCGGCGGGACTAGCGGAACCAGCTCCTACAATGAGCAGTTCTTC. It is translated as CAIGGTSGTSSYNEQFF.

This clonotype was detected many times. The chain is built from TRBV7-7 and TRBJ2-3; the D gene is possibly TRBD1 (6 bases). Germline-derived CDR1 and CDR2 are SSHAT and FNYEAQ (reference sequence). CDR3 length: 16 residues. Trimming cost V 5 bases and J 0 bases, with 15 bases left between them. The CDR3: CASSARGGSSTDTQYF. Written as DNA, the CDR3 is TGTGCCAGCAGCGCCAGGGGTGGCAGTAGCACAGATACGCAGTATTTT.

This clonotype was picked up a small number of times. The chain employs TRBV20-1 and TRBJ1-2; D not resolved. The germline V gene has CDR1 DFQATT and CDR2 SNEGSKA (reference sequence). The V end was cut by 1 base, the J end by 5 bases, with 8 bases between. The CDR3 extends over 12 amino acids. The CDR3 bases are TGCAGTGCTAGAGTTAACAGTTATGGCTACACCTTC. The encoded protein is CSARVNSYGYTF.

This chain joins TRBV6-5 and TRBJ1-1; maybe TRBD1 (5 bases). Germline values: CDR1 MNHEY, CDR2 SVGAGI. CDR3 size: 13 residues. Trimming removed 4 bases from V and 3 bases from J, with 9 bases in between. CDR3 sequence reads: CASSSKQDTEAFF. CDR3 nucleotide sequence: TGTGCCAGCAGTTCGAAACAGGACACTGAAGCTTTCTTT.

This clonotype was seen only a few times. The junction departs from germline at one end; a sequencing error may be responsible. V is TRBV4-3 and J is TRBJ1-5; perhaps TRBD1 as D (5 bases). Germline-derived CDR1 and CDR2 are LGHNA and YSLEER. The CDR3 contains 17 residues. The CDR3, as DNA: TGCGCCAGTAGCCAAGCATACGGAGGGGAGGGCAATCAGCCCCAGCATTTT. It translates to CASSQAYGGEGNQPQHF.

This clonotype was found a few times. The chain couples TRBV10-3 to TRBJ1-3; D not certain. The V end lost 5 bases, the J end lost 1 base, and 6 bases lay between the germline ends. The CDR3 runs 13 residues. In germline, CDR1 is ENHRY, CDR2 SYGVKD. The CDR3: CAISKISGNTIYF. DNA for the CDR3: TGTGCCATCAGTAAGATTTCTGGAAACACCATATATTTT.